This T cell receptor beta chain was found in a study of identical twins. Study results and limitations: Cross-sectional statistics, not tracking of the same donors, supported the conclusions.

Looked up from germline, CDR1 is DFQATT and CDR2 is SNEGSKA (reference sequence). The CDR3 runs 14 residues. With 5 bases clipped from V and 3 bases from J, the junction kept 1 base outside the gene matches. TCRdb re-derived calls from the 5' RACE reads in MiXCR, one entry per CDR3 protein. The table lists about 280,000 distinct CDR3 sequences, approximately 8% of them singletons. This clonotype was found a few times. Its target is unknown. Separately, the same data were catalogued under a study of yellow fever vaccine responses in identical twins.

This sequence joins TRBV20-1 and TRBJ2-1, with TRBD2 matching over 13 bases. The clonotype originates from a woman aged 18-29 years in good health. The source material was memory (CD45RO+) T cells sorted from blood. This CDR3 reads CSAGLAGDYNEQFF. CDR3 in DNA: TGCAGTGCTGGACTAGCGGGAGACTACAATGAGCAGTTCTTC.